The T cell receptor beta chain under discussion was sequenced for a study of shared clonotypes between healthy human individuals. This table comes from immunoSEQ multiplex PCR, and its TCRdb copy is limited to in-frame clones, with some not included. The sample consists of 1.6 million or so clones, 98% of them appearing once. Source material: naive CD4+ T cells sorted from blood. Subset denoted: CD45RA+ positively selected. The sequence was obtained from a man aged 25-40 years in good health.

CDR3 sequence: CSVSMTVRQETQYF. The CDR3 coding sequence is TGCAGCGTCTCTATGACGGTACGACAAGAGACCCAGTACTTC. This chain connects TRBV29-1 to TRBJ2-5, with D unresolved. The V gene's germline CDR1 is SQVTM and CDR2 ANQGSEA. The V gene lost 6 bases and the J gene lost 2 bases, with 16 bases spanning the gap. The CDR3 loop spans 14 amino acids.